This T cell receptor beta chain was profiled in a study of siplizumab effects on memory and regulatory T cells. Germline V gene data show CDR1 as LNHDA and CDR2 as SQIVND (reference sequence). The CDR3 runs to 13 residues. V shed 3 bases and J shed 4 bases, with 9 bases lying between them. The method was immunoSEQ multiplex PCR; TCRdb's version includes in-frame clones alone and lacks a portion of them. The data show 120,000 or so clones, about nine tenths seen once. Sequenced input: CD4+ T cells sorted from blood. The receptor comes from a human donor in good health. This chain links TRBV19 with TRBJ1-2; D is uncertain. This CDR3 reads CASSIRATYGYTF. DNA for the CDR3: TGTGCCAGTAGTATCCGGGCAACCTATGGCTACACCTTC.